Included here is one TCR beta chain sequence, with context. One end of the junction fails to match germline, which may point to a read error. The germline V gene encodes CDR1 SGHRS and CDR2 YFSETQ. The CDR3 totals 11 residues. TCR beta CDR3 region amplification was performed from RNA transcripts. The study used the HTBI primer set for a first-round RT-PCR of the TCR CDR3. TCRdb fed the multiplex PCR reads into MiXCR, producing one record per CDR3 protein. Among roughly 300,000 distinct CDR3 sequences, over 20% were seen once, and the ten largest hold over 45%. The data derive from a study of T cells in Graves' hyperthyroidism and ophthalmopathy.

The sequenced sample consisted of blood. This receptor was identified in a woman aged 50 to 60 with Graves' hyperthyroidism. The rearrangement links TRBV5-1 to TRBJ1-1; D is perhaps TRBD1 (5 bases). For the CDR3, the DNA is TGCGCCAGCAGCCCTGGGACTGAAGCTCTCTTT. It translates to CASSPGTEALF.